Detailed here is one T cell receptor beta chain. Its antigen remains unidentified. Treatment defined: oral pan-JAK inhibitor, 5-10 mg twice daily. PBMCs, the starting material, were the source of sorted CD4+ and CD8+ T cells. The record originates from a study of CD8+ T cells in alopecia areata. The overall study: Treated patients took oral tofacitinib at 5 to 10 mg twice daily.

CDR1 and CDR2 from the germline V gene are SNHLY and FYNNEI. Trimming took off 4 bases at V and 2 bases at J, with 11 bases between the two ends. This CDR3 spans 14 amino acids. Broader study findings: Many expanded lesional clones stayed in scalp and blood while on tofacitinib. Possibly as an HLA-related effect, TCR sharing across patients appeared less clear than in mice.

Extraction and reverse transcription of RNA yielded cDNA as the sequencing template. Assay used: immunoSEQ multiplex PCR; TCRdb lists only in-frame clones, some missing. The sample lists some 210,000 clones; approximately 67% were seen once. This material consisted of CD4+ T cells sorted from blood, taken at week 44, from a patient treated with tofacitinib. The sequence derives from a human donor with alopecia areata. The rearrangement uses TRBV2 and TRBJ1-2; D is undetermined. The CDR3 loop reads CASSAQTMNYGYTF. CDR3 nucleotide sequence: TGTGCCAGCAGTGCACAGACAATGAACTATGGCTACACCTTC.